This T cell receptor (beta chain) was captured in a study of T cells in Graves' hyperthyroidism and ophthalmopathy. Researchers amplified the TCR beta CDR3 regions from RNA transcripts. TCR CDR3 underwent first-round RT-PCR with the HTBI primer set. TCRdb passed the multiplex PCR reads through MiXCR, listing each CDR3 protein once. This sample has fewer than 600,000 distinct CDR3 sequences, with less than 15% found just once. In this sample, this clonotype turned up a few times. The junction departs from germline at one end; a sequencing error may be responsible. Sequenced: blood. The clonotype comes from a middle-aged woman with Graves' hyperthyroidism.

Here the CDR3 DNA reads TGTGCCAGCAGCTTGGGGGGGGCTCGGTACACCGGGGAGCTGTTTTTT. It specifies CASSLGGARYTGELFF. The chain employs TRBV5-1 and TRBJ2-2; weak D call: TRBD2 (7 bases). The CDR3 has 16 residues. CDR1 is SGHRS and CDR2 is YFSETQ in the germline V gene.